A single T cell receptor beta chain is shown here with its context. A v3.0 immunoSEQ assay was performed at survey level. The assay was immunoSEQ multiplex PCR, and TCRdb's table has in-frame clones only and misses some. The sample consists of some 29,000 clones, over 85% of them appearing once. The entry originates in a study of long-term antiretroviral therapy in people with HIV. Clinicians in the United States treated all participants with HIV. The samples comprised roughly 0.9-10 million cryopreserved PBMC ahead of DNA extraction. Germline CDR1 reads MNHNS; CDR2 reads SASEGT. This CDR3 spans 15 amino acids. V was clipped by 0 bases and J by 4 bases, with 12 bases between them.

The origin of this receptor is a man aged 35 to 55 with HIV. The sample consisted of unsorted PBMCs, taken 6.2 years after starting antiretroviral therapy. The V and J genes are TRBV6-1 and TRBJ1-2; maybe TRBD1 (5 bases). DNA for the CDR3: TGTGCCAGCAGTGAAGCCCAGCAGGGATCCTATGGCTACACCTTC. Translation: CASSEAQQGSYGYTF.